Ten or more counts support the clone carrying this T cell receptor beta chain. Its antigen is undetermined. The CDR3 runs to 10 residues. The germline V gene has CDR1 MGHDK and CDR2 SYGVNS. The V end was cut by 7 bases, the J end by 4 bases, with 2 bases between. This sample was taken from a study of CD8+CD57+ T cells in acquired aplastic anemia. Looking at the study overall: Healthy donor CD4+ samples were sequenced to a depth that averaged roughly 10 million reads. Study-level results: In common between the patients and the controls were approximately 30 CD8+ CDR3 sequences.

For CDR3 and TCR beta VDJ profiling, genomic DNA was the template used. TCRdb ran MiXCR on the reads and lists one entry per CDR3 protein. Of 150,000 to 200,000 distinct CDR3 sequences listed, around 60% are singletons. The chain couples TRBV25-1 to TRBJ1-5, with D uncertain. Sequencing was done on a sample of sorted CD4+, CD8+, or CD8+CD57+ T cells (not recorded which) from PBMCs. The receptor's source is a human donor in good health. CDR3 sequence: CASTNQPQHF. The CDR3 DNA reads TGTGCCAGCACAAATCAGCCCCAGCATTTT.